The 15 T cell receptor beta chains listed next were all sequenced from one sample in a study of T-cell memory formation after mild COVID-19. TCRdb itself ran the 5' RACE reads through MiXCR, one entry per CDR3 protein. The sample has about 470,000 distinct CDR3 sequences; roughly 25% are singletons. Sequencing was performed on PBMCs or a T cell subset sorted from them (not recorded which). The receptors derive from an adult woman who had mild COVID-19 (a few samples of this study predate the infection). Cell type and time point are not known.

The chain joins TRBV7-6 to TRBJ2-5; D may be TRBD1 or TRBD2 (6 bases each). V was clipped by 5 bases and J by 6 bases, with 16 bases between them. Per the germline V gene, CDR1 is SGHVS and CDR2 is FNYEAQ. The CDR3 loop spans 14 amino acids. CDR3 loop: CASSPDGGLKTQYF. The CDR3 DNA sequence: TGTGCCAGCAGCCCGGATGGGGGGCTTAAGACCCAGTACTTC.

In its sample, this clonotype was seen a few times. This chain connects TRBV3-1 to TRBJ1-1; D call uncertain. The CDR3 loop spans 12 amino acids. Germline V gene data show CDR1 as LGHDT and CDR2 as YNNKEL (reference sequence). V lost 9 bases and J lost 0, with 8 bases in between. CDR3 in amino acids: CASADMNTEAFF. CDR3 sequence (DNA): TGTGCCAGTGCCGACATGAACACTGAAGCTTTCTTT.

This clonotype was recorded many times. V usage is TRBV19 and J usage is TRBJ1-1, with TRBD1 matching 12 bases. The CDR3 is made up of 15 amino acids. Germline trimming cut 7 bases from V and 5 bases from J; bases unmatched to any gene: 8. Germline V CDR1 and CDR2: LNHDA, SQIVND (reference sequence). DNA for the CDR3: TGTGCCAGTAACCCCCGGGACAGGGGGCCTACTGAAGCTTTCTTT. Protein product: CASNPRDRGPTEAFF.

The chain uses TRBV19 and TRBJ2-3; TRBD2 matches 9 bases. Germline CDR1 reads LNHDA; CDR2 reads SQIVND (reference sequence). The CDR3 runs to 16 residues. V was pared by 6 bases and J by 2 bases, with 9 bases of the junction left unmatched. Written as DNA, the CDR3 is TGTGCCAGTAGCCCACCCAGCGGGGGGTACACAGATACGCAGTATTTT. Amino acids: CASSPPSGGYTDTQYF.

The table lists this clonotype with a few counts. V is TRBV29-1 and J is TRBJ1-1, with D perhaps TRBD1 (6 bases). V lost 3 bases, J lost 1 base, and 12 bases lay in between. This CDR3 comprises 14 residues. The V gene's germline CDR1 is SQVTM and CDR2 ANQGSEA. CDR3 coding DNA: TGCAGCGTTGATCCACAGGGTCGGAACACTGAAGCTTTCTTT. It encodes CSVDPQGRNTEAFF.

The chain carries TRBV20-1 and TRBJ2-7, with D uncertain. V was trimmed by 5 bases and J by 2 bases, leaving 10 bases between them. The germline gives CDR1 DFQATT, CDR2 SNEGSKA (reference sequence). The CDR3 is made up of 12 amino acids. CDR3 amino acids: CSASIAAYEQYF. The CDR3 DNA is TGCAGTGCTTCCATCGCTGCCTACGAGCAGTACTTC.

This clonotype has just a few counts. The CDR3 DNA sequence: TGTGCCAGCACCTTGAGCGGGGAGGCCGGGGAGCTGTTTTTT. Residues: CASTLSGEAGELFF. The V gene is TRBV7-3, the J gene TRBJ2-2, with 7 bases fitting TRBD2. Per germline, CDR1 SGHTA and CDR2 FQGTGA. The CDR3 sequence is 14 residues long. V shed 7 bases, J shed 6 bases, and the junction held 8 bases outside the gene matches.

This clonotype was seen a few times. V gene TRBV20-1 combines with J gene TRBJ2-7; 8 bases are a match to TRBD1. Germline values: CDR1 DFQATT, CDR2 SNEGSKA (reference sequence). The V segment lost 6 bases and the J segment 4 bases; nucleotides outside the gene matches: 8. The CDR3 runs to 13 residues. The CDR3 sequence is CSATDRDVYEQYF. The DNA for the CDR3 is TGCAGTGCAACGGACAGGGATGTGTACGAGCAGTACTTC.

This chain uses TRBV12-3 or TRBV12-4 with TRBJ2-2, with 7 bases that match TRBD1. V dropped 5 bases and J dropped 1; count of bases not matched to a gene: 4. The CDR3 extends over 15 amino acids. CDR3 DNA sequence: TGTGCCAGCAGTCCGTGGGACAGGAACACCGGGGAGCTGTTTTTT. Its protein product is CASSPWDRNTGELFF.

The chain joins TRBV7-2 to TRBJ1-4, with 8 bases identical to TRBD1. The J segment lost 10 bases and the V segment lost 4 bases, leaving 14 bases of the junction unmatched. The CDR3 sequence is 16 residues long. Germline CDR1 reads SGHTA; CDR2 reads FQGNSA. The CDR3 spells CASSYRGSPVFGKLFF. The CDR3 DNA is TGTGCCAGCAGCTACAGGGGGTCTCCGGTTTTCGGAAAACTGTTTTTT.

V is TRBV12-3 or TRBV12-4 and J is TRBJ2-7; 7 nucleotides align to TRBD2. V was pared by 6 bases and J by 0 bases, with 5 bases of the junction left unmatched. The CDR3 covers 14 residues. The CDR3 sequence is CASRWGGPSYEQYF. Here the CDR3 DNA reads TGTGCCAGCAGGTGGGGGGGTCCCTCCTACGAGCAGTACTTC.

The gene calls are TRBV3-1 and TRBJ2-7, with 8 positions matching TRBD1. This CDR3 is built from 17 residues. Germline assignment: CDR1 LGHDT and CDR2 YNNKEL (reference sequence). V was clipped by 0 bases and J by 1 base; unmatched bases: 8. CDR3 residues: CASSQDPWTGNSYEQYF. CDR3 DNA sequence: TGTGCCAGCAGCCAAGATCCCTGGACAGGGAATTCCTACGAGCAGTACTTC.

This clonotype was observed a few times. The chain combines TRBV20-1 with TRBJ2-1; D unclear. Germline V CDR1 and CDR2: DFQATT, SNEGSKA (reference sequence). The length of the CDR3 is 13 residues. With 0 bases removed from V and 6 bases from J, the gap between germline ends came to 9 bases. CDR3 protein: CSARDLGGNEQFF. For the CDR3, the DNA is TGCAGTGCTAGAGATCTGGGCGGCAATGAGCAGTTCTTC.

This clonotype was counted only a few times. The J gene is TRBJ2-3, the V gene TRBV6-6; perhaps TRBD2 as D (6 bases). This CDR3 region has 14 residues. The V gene's germline CDR1 is MNHNY and CDR2 SVGAGI (reference sequence). The germline V and J ends were trimmed by 6 bases and 2 bases, with 12 bases remaining between them. CDR3 nucleotide sequence: TGTGCCAGCAGCCTGGGACTCCACACAGATACGCAGTATTTT. Translating gives CASSLGLHTDTQYF.

This chain links TRBV3-1 with TRBJ1-5; D is uncertain. Germline CDR1 LGHDT, CDR2 YNNKEL (reference sequence). The CDR3 has 16 residues. Trimming cost V 0 bases and J 0 bases, with 9 bases left between them. The CDR3 here is CASSQDGQPSNQPQHF. DNA of the CDR3: TGTGCCAGCAGCCAAGATGGGCAGCCTAGCAATCAGCCCCAGCATTTT.